Listed here are 12 T cell receptor beta chains from one sample, sequenced in a study of blood T cells in healthy people across ages. For the second PCR, which ran for roughly 6 to 12 cycles, a sample-barcoded 5' primer and a J-beta primer mix were used. One entry per CDR3 protein, called by TCRdb with MiXCR from the 5' RACE reads. The sample shows approximately 900,000 distinct CDR3 sequences, 25% to 30% of them seen only once. These sequences were also reported in another study, on T cells of mothers and their children.

The specimen was blood. These receptors originate from a middle-aged woman in good health.

The CDR3 DNA reads as TGTGCCAGCAGTACATACCAGGGGTCCGGGACAGATTCCAATGAGCAGTTCTTC. Amino acid sequence: CASSTYQGSGTDSNEQFF. This chain joins TRBV7-2 and TRBJ2-1, with TRBD1 identical over 7 bases. J was trimmed by 6 bases and V by 6 bases; bases with no gene match: 20. Germline values: CDR1 SGHTA, CDR2 FQGNSA. CDR3 length: 18 amino acids.

The genes are TRBV18 and TRBJ1-6; D uncertain. Trimming removed 0 bases from V and 9 bases from J, with 15 bases in between. CDR3 length: 16 amino acids. Germline V gene data show CDR1 as KGHSH and CDR2 as LQKENI. CDR3 amino acids: CASSPPNRGPSSPLHF. The DNA of the CDR3 is TGTGCCAGCTCACCACCGAACCGAGGACCGTCTTCACCCCTCCACTTT.

This clonotype has a count of ten or more. The chain links TRBV6-4 to TRBJ2-3, with TRBD2 matching over 10 bases. V was clipped by 4 bases and J by 0 bases; unmatched bases: 4. In germline, CDR1 is MRHNA, CDR2 SNTAGT. The CDR3 totals 16 residues. The CDR3 DNA sequence: TGTGCCAGCAGTGTCGTAGCGGGGGGTAGCACAGATACGCAGTATTTT. As protein: CASSVVAGGSTDTQYF.

This rearrangement joins TRBV7-2 to TRBJ2-7; 11 nucleotides line up with TRBD2. V shed 1 base and J 2 bases; nucleotides not matched to a gene: 16. The CDR3 extends over 20 amino acids. Germline CDR1 is SGHTA and CDR2 is FQGNSA. The chain's CDR3 is CASSLEVAKLAGDPTYEQYF. The CDR3, as DNA: TGTGCCAGCAGCTTAGAAGTGGCTAAACTAGCGGGGGACCCTACCTACGAGCAGTACTTC.

V is TRBV6-2 or TRBV6-3 and J is TRBJ1-5; perhaps TRBD1 as D (6 bases). The V end lost 2 bases, the J end lost 0 bases, and 17 bases lay between the germline ends. CDR3 length equals 18 residues. CDR1 is MNHEY, CDR2 SVGEGT, per germline. CDR3 sequence (DNA): TGTGCCAGCAGTTACCCACTCTCGACAGGACTTAGCAATCAGCCCCAGCATTTT. Protein: CASSYPLSTGLSNQPQHF.

V and J are TRBV5-1 and TRBJ1-1; D gene uncertain. V dropped 3 bases and J dropped 2 bases, with 8 bases sitting between them. The CDR3 sequence is 13 residues long. The germline gives CDR1 SGHRS, CDR2 YFSETQ. Here the CDR3 reads CASSSDANTEAFF. The CDR3 DNA sequence: TGCGCCAGCAGCTCGGATGCCAACACTGAAGCTTTCTTT.

The chain recombines TRBV6-5 with TRBJ1-1; a weak D match, TRBD1 (5 bases). Germline V CDR1 and CDR2: MNHEY, SVGAGI. The CDR3 runs to 18 residues. V was shortened by 0 bases and J by 0 bases, with 17 bases between the two germline ends. CDR3 coding DNA: TGTGCCAGCAGTTACTCGGGGGTTAAGGGGAGGTTGAACACTGAAGCTTTCTTT. Its protein is CASSYSGVKGRLNTEAFF.

This clonotype was seen a few times. The chain couples TRBV5-1 to TRBJ2-5; D may correspond to TRBD1 or TRBD2 (5 bases each). From germline, CDR1 is SGHRS and CDR2 YFSETQ. CDR3 length: 17 amino acids. V was trimmed by 2 bases and J by 2 bases, leaving 19 bases between them. CDR3 sequence reads: CASSFELTVGGQETQYF. The CDR3 DNA is TGCGCCAGCAGCTTTGAGCTGACAGTTGGGGGTCAAGAGACCCAGTACTTC. Full variable domain (rest looked up from reference TRBV5-1 and TRBJ2-5): KAGVTQTPRYLIKTRGQQVTLSCSPISGHRSVSWYQQTPGQGLQFLFEYFSETQRNKGNFPGRFSGRQFSNSRSEMNVSTLELGDSALYLCASSFELTVGGQETQYFGPGTRLLVL.

The sample holds many counts of this clonotype. The chain carries TRBV20-1 and TRBJ2-4; tentatively, D is TRBD1 or TRBD2 (5 bases each). Germline CDR1 DFQATT, CDR2 SNEGSKA (reference sequence). The CDR3 runs 14 residues. V shed 5 bases and J shed 5 bases, with 16 bases lying between them. The CDR3 loop reads CSAAQRDLQNIQYF. The CDR3 DNA reads as TGCAGTGCTGCTCAAAGGGACCTCCAAAACATTCAGTACTTC.

The table lists this clonotype with many counts. CDR3 in DNA: TGTGCCAGCAGCGTAGGGGGAGCGGGGGGCTACGAGCAGTACTTC. It encodes CASSVGGAGGYEQYF. The chain uses TRBV9 and TRBJ2-7, with 9 bases matching TRBD2. With 0 bases clipped from V and 3 bases from J, the junction kept 4 bases outside the gene matches. The CDR3 has 15 residues. The V gene's germline CDR1 is SGDLS and CDR2 YYNGEE.

This clonotype was counted between two and nine times. A much larger clone sits a single nucleotide away, making a read error possible. This chain uses TRBV7-2 with TRBJ2-5, with TRBD2 matching 10 bases. Judging by the DNA end, TRBJ2-1 fits better; the J call may be wrong. Germline loops: CDR1 SGHTA, CDR2 FQGNSA. The CDR3 length is 16 residues. This CDR3 is CASSLALAGEQETQFF. The CDR3 DNA follows: TGTGCCAGCAGCTTAGCGCTAGCGGGAGAACAAGAGACCCAGTTCTTC.

The chain couples TRBV3-1 to TRBJ1-3; no clear D. The V gene's germline CDR1 is LGHDT and CDR2 YNNKEL (reference sequence). The CDR3 has 12 amino acids. Trimming took off 5 bases at V and 0 bases at J, with 2 bases between the two ends. The CDR3 DNA is TGTGCCAGCAGCAACTCTGGAAACACCATATATTTT. It yields the protein CASSNSGNTIYF.